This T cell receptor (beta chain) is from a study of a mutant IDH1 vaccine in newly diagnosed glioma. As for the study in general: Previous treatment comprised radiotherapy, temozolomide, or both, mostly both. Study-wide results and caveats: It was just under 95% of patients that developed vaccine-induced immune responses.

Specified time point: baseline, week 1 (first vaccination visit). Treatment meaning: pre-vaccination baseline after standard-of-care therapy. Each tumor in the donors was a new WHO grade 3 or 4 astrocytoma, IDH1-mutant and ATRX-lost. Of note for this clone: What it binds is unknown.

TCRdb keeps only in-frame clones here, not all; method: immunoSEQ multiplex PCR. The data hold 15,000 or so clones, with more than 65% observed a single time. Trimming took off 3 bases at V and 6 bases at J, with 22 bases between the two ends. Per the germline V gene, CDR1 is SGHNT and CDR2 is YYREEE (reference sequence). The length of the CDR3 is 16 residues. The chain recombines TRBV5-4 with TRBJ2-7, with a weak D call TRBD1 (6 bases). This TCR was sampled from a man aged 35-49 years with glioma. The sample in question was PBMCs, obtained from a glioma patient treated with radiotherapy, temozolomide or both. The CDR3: CASSSPRGSDLAEQYF. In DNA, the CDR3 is TGTGCCAGCAGCTCCCCTAGGGGGAGCGACCTCGCCGAGCAGTACTTC.